A single sample is the source of the 5 T cell receptor beta chains below, sequenced in a study of blood T cell repertoires in COVID-19. Profiled with immunoSEQ multiplex PCR; TCRdb holds only in-frame clones, not every one. This sample has approximately 270,000 clones, with approximately 90% found just once. The source material was PBMCs or T cells enriched from blood (not recorded which). These receptors all stem from a man between 40 and 49 years old who had been exposed to COVID-19.

The chain carries TRBV6-5 and TRBJ1-5; D remains unclear. V was shortened by 7 bases and J by 5 bases, with 6 bases between the two germline ends. The CDR3 covers 11 residues. The germline V gene encodes CDR1 MNHEY and CDR2 SVGAGI. The CDR3 DNA follows: TGTGCCAGCATGGGAGATCAGCCCCAGCATTTT. It is translated as CASMGDQPQHF.

This clone came up once. The CDR3 DNA follows: TGTGCCAGCAGCTTAGTAGGGGGTGCTTACAATGAGCAGTTCTTC. This sequence encodes CASSLVGGAYNEQFF. The chain uses TRBV11-2 and TRBJ2-1; weak D call: TRBD1 (6 bases). The V gene's germline CDR1 is SGHAT and CDR2 FQNNGV. V lost 1 base and J 4 bases, leaving 11 bases between the germline ends. The CDR3 runs 15 residues.

This chain joins TRBV19 and TRBJ2-1; D not resolved. The CDR3 is made up of 14 amino acids. Germline V gene data show CDR1 as LNHDA and CDR2 as SQIVND (reference sequence). Trimming shortened V by 6 bases and J by 6 bases, and 15 bases separated the two germline ends. The CDR3 loop reads CASSPGTPRNEQFF. CDR3 sequence (DNA): TGTGCCAGTAGCCCAGGCACTCCACGCAATGAGCAGTTCTTC.

The chain combines TRBV19 with TRBJ2-1; possible D gene TRBD2, 5 bases. Germline V gene data show CDR1 as LNHDA and CDR2 as SQIVND (reference sequence). V was pared by 5 bases and J by 5 bases, with 16 bases between. This CDR3 is 15 amino acids long. Here the CDR3 DNA reads TGTGCCAGTAGTCTCCTAGCCACTATACACAATGAGCAGTTCTTC. It translates to CASSLLATIHNEQFF.

This chain links TRBV7-3 with TRBJ2-5, with D perhaps TRBD2 (5 bases). Trimming took off 4 bases at V and 7 bases at J, with 13 bases between the two ends. From germline, CDR1 is SGHTA and CDR2 FQGTGA. CDR3 length: 13 residues. Here the CDR3 reads CASSSAGSLTQYF. CDR3 DNA: TGTGCCAGCAGCTCCGCGGGCTCCCTGACCCAGTACTTC.